This is a list of T cell receptor beta chains from one sample in a study of cytomegalovirus exposure and HLA in healthy donors. The data were produced by immunoSEQ multiplex PCR, yet TCRdb's version contains in-frame clones alone and is incomplete. Of roughly 130,000 clones listed, 65% to 80% were seen once; the top ten hold 1%. The source material was PBMCs. The receptors were sampled from a human donor in good health. The CDR3 runs from the conserved cysteine through the conserved F or W. The order of the fields is clone size, V gene, D gene, J gene, CDR3 DNA, CDR3 protein. The D gene is left open where the match is weak. Clone size is shown for a subset of rows, as once, few, many or a class of expanded clone.

abundance: NA; v_gene: TRBV5-1; d_gene: TRBD1; j_gene: TRBJ2-7; CDR3nt: TGCGCCAGCAGCTTGGAAGGACAGGGGAATATCCACGAGCAGTACTTC; CDR3aa: CASSLEGQGNIHEQYF
abundance: NA; v_gene: TRBV6-1; d_gene: NA; j_gene: TRBJ2-1; CDR3nt: TGTGCCAGCAGTGAAGTTGGTGGCCAGCGGAGAGCCTACAATGAGCAGTTCTTC; CDR3aa: CASSEVGGQRRAYNEQFF
abundance: NA; v_gene: TRBV2; d_gene: TRBD1; j_gene: TRBJ1-5; CDR3nt: TGTGCCAGCAGTGGACAGGGGGCTATCAATCAGCCCCAGCATTTT; CDR3aa: CASSGQGAINQPQHF
abundance: NA; v_gene: TRBV7-8; d_gene: NA; j_gene: TRBJ1-4; CDR3nt: TGTGCCAGCAGCTCACCGGGTAGGGGTGAAAAACTGTTTTTT; CDR3aa: CASSSPGRGEKLFF
abundance: NA; v_gene: TRBV7-3; d_gene: NA; j_gene: TRBJ1-6; CDR3nt: TGTGCCAGCAGCTTAGGACCCGGCAGGGGAGATTCACCCCTCCACTTT; CDR3aa: CASSLGPGRGDSPLHF
abundance: NA; v_gene: TRBV6-5; d_gene: NA; j_gene: TRBJ2-2; CDR3nt: TGTGCCAGCAGTTACTCTGACTCCACCCGTTTCGGGGAGCTGTTTTTT; CDR3aa: CASSYSDSTRFGELFF
abundance: NA; v_gene: TRBV7-3; d_gene: NA; j_gene: TRBJ1-4; CDR3nt: TGTGCCAGCAGCTTATTTCCCCTCTTCGGAAAACTGTTTTTT; CDR3aa: CASSLFPLFGKLFF
abundance: NA; v_gene: TRBV7-9; d_gene: TRBD2; j_gene: TRBJ2-1; CDR3nt: TGTGCCAGCAGCCTCAAGGGACGGGGGGGCATCCATGAGCAGTTCTTC; CDR3aa: CASSLKGRGGIHEQFF
abundance: NA; v_gene: TRBV4-1; d_gene: NA; j_gene: TRBJ1-1; CDR3nt: TGCGCCAGCAGCCAAGGCCCCACTTCCCTTAGAACTGAAGCTTTCTTT; CDR3aa: CASSQGPTSLRTEAFF
abundance: once; v_gene: TRBV6-5; d_gene: TRBD1; j_gene: TRBJ1-5; CDR3nt: TGTGCCAGCAGCCCGAGGACAGGCACATGGCCCCAGCATTTT; CDR3aa: CASSPRTGTWPQHF
abundance: NA; v_gene: TRBV27; d_gene: TRBD1; j_gene: TRBJ2-5; CDR3nt: TGTGCCAGCAGTCCCTATCAAGGGGGCGGTGGGGAGCAGTACTTC; CDR3aa: CASSPYQGGGGEQYF
abundance: NA; v_gene: TRBV28; d_gene: TRBD1; j_gene: TRBJ1-1; CDR3nt: TGTGCCAGCAGTTTACGGTTGACAGGGCGAAAGAACACTGAAGCTTTCTTT; CDR3aa: CASSLRLTGRKNTEAFF
abundance: NA; v_gene: TRBV2; d_gene: TRBD1; j_gene: TRBJ2-5; CDR3nt: TGTGCCAGCAGTGAAATCGGCGGGACAGGGAAAGAGACCCAGTACTTC; CDR3aa: CASSEIGGTGKETQYF
abundance: few; v_gene: TRBV13; d_gene: NA; j_gene: TRBJ1-5; CDR3nt: TGTGCCAGCAGCCGGAGACAGCTTAGCAATCAGCCCCAGCATTTT; CDR3aa: CASSRRQLSNQPQHF
abundance: NA; v_gene: TRBV10-3; d_gene: NA; j_gene: TRBJ2-3; CDR3nt: TGTGCCATCAGTGCTGCAGGTTCCGATACGCAGTATTTT; CDR3aa: CAISAAGSDTQYF
abundance: NA; v_gene: TRBV7-8; d_gene: NA; j_gene: TRBJ1-5; CDR3nt: TGTGCCAGCAGCTTGTTCATGACGACGGGTAATCAGCCCCAGCATTTT; CDR3aa: CASSLFMTTGNQPQHF
abundance: NA; v_gene: TRBV7-8; d_gene: NA; j_gene: TRBJ1-5; CDR3nt: TGTGCCAGCAGCTTAGATACTCGTCAGCCCCAGCATTTT; CDR3aa: CASSLDTRQPQHF
abundance: NA; v_gene: TRBV2; d_gene: NA; j_gene: TRBJ2-7; CDR3nt: TGTGCCACCCGGGACTCCTCCTACGAGCAGTACTTC; CDR3aa: CATRDSSYEQYF
abundance: NA; v_gene: TRBV29-1; d_gene: NA; j_gene: TRBJ1-6; CDR3nt: TGCAGCGTTGCGAGGACAGATAATTCACCCCTCCACTTT; CDR3aa: CSVARTDNSPLHF
abundance: NA; v_gene: TRBV9; d_gene: NA; j_gene: TRBJ2-1; CDR3nt: TGTGCCAGCAGCGTAGTCTCCATTGGGGCAGAGGATGAGCAGTTCTTC; CDR3aa: CASSVVSIGAEDEQFF
abundance: NA; v_gene: TRBV6-5; d_gene: TRBD1; j_gene: TRBJ2-1; CDR3nt: TGTGCCAGCAGCCCCGGGACAGGGGCCTACAATGAGCAGTTCTTC; CDR3aa: CASSPGTGAYNEQFF
abundance: NA; v_gene: TRBV2; d_gene: NA; j_gene: TRBJ1-4; CDR3nt: TGTGCCAGCAGTGTGCCAACAGAGCAGGCTAATGAAAAACTGTTTTTT; CDR3aa: CASSVPTEQANEKLFF
abundance: NA; v_gene: TRBV2; d_gene: TRBD1; j_gene: TRBJ1-4; CDR3nt: TGTGCCAGCAGTCACAGGGGGCTTTTATTTCGGACTAATGAAAAACTGTTTTTT; CDR3aa: CASSHRGLLFRTNEKLFF
abundance: NA; v_gene: TRBV6-5; d_gene: TRBD1; j_gene: TRBJ1-2; CDR3nt: TGTGCCAGCAAAAACCGGGATCTACAGGGGGCGGACTACACCTTC; CDR3aa: CASKNRDLQGADYTF
abundance: once; v_gene: TRBV6-6; d_gene: NA; j_gene: TRBJ1-5; CDR3nt: TGTGCCAGCAGTTACGGAGGCAGTAGCAATCAGCCCCAGCATTTT; CDR3aa: CASSYGGSSNQPQHF
abundance: NA; v_gene: TRBV6-6; d_gene: TRBD1; j_gene: TRBJ1-4; CDR3nt: TGTGCCAGCAGTTACAGTACAGGGGGCGCTGAAAAACTGTTTTTT; CDR3aa: CASSYSTGGAEKLFF
abundance: NA; v_gene: TRBV18; d_gene: NA; j_gene: TRBJ1-4; CDR3nt: TGTGCCAGCTCACCACGACAGACTGCAACTAATGAAAAACTGTTTTTT; CDR3aa: CASSPRQTATNEKLFF
abundance: NA; v_gene: TRBV19; d_gene: TRBD1; j_gene: TRBJ1-2; CDR3nt: TGTGCCAGTAGTATGGGGACAGGGGGCGACTATGGCTACACCTTC; CDR3aa: CASSMGTGGDYGYTF
abundance: NA; v_gene: TRBV29-1; d_gene: NA; j_gene: TRBJ1-2; CDR3nt: TGCAGCGTTGAAAGCGGGAAAGGGGGCTACACCTTC; CDR3aa: CSVESGKGGYTF
abundance: NA; v_gene: TRBV9; d_gene: NA; j_gene: TRBJ1-1; CDR3nt: TGTGCCAGCAGCGTAGTCCAGGGCACTGAAGCTTTCTTT; CDR3aa: CASSVVQGTEAFF
abundance: few; v_gene: TRBV5-4; d_gene: TRBD1; j_gene: TRBJ2-7; CDR3nt: TGTGCCAGCAGCTTTTCAGGGGGACATTTCTACGAGCAGTACTTC; CDR3aa: CASSFSGGHFYEQYF
abundance: NA; v_gene: TRBV6-1; d_gene: TRBD1; j_gene: TRBJ2-7; CDR3nt: TGTGCCAGCAGTGAACTCCGGGACAGAGGCCACGAGCAGTACTTC; CDR3aa: CASSELRDRGHEQYF
abundance: NA; v_gene: TRBV7-9; d_gene: TRBD1; j_gene: TRBJ2-3; CDR3nt: TGTGCCAGCAGCTCCGGACAGGCCGTCCATACGCAGTATTTT; CDR3aa: CASSSGQAVHTQYF
abundance: NA; v_gene: TRBV19; d_gene: NA; j_gene: TRBJ2-7; CDR3nt: TGTGCCAGTGCGCGGAACCAAGGTTACGAGCAGTACTTC; CDR3aa: CASARNQGYEQYF
abundance: NA; v_gene: TRBV5-5; d_gene: NA; j_gene: TRBJ1-4; CDR3nt: TGTGCCAGCAGCTTGCCCAGTTTCCCTGAAAAACTGTTTTTT; CDR3aa: CASSLPSFPEKLFF
abundance: NA; v_gene: TRBV5-1; d_gene: NA; j_gene: TRBJ1-2; CDR3nt: TGCGCCAGCAGCTTGGCGGTAGGGGTGGACTATGGCTACACCTTC; CDR3aa: CASSLAVGVDYGYTF
abundance: NA; v_gene: TRBV7-8; d_gene: TRBD2; j_gene: TRBJ2-3; CDR3nt: TGTGCCAGCAGCCGACGTCAAACTAGCGGGGGGGATACGCAGTATTTT; CDR3aa: CASSRRQTSGGDTQYF